This T cell receptor beta chain was captured by sequencing in a study of response to subunit inactivated influenza vaccine. TCRdb processed the RT-PCR reads anew with MiXCR; each CDR3 protein has one entry. The sample lists roughly 650,000 distinct CDR3 sequences, around 16% occurring once. Germline CDR1 reads SEHNR; CDR2 reads FQNEAQ (reference sequence). V was clipped by 6 bases and J by 2 bases, with 11 bases between them. The CDR3 spans 14 residues. This clonotype occurred many times. Its specificity is not known. Whole-study findings and limits: The authors suggested that few new T cells are recruited per seasonal influenza vaccination.

This sequence joins TRBV7-9 and TRBJ1-5, with D uncertain. Here the sequenced sample was PBMCs from blood, taken roughly 13 days after vaccination. The receptor was isolated from a man aged 50 or older who received an inactivated influenza vaccine. CDR3 DNA sequence: TGTGCCAGCAGGACGCGTCCGGGCAATCAGCCCCAGCATTTT. Residues: CASRTRPGNQPQHF.